This paragraph covers one TCR beta chain sequence. This sample stems from a study of T cell changes during pregnancy in multiple sclerosis. Generated by immunoSEQ multiplex PCR, the TCRdb table keeps only in-frame clones and is missing some. The sample lists roughly 76,000 clones, about 90% seen once, with approximately 0.47% in the top ten. This CDR3 region has 15 residues. Germline CDR1 SNHLY, CDR2 FYNNEI. With 7 bases removed from V and 0 bases from J, the gap between germline ends came to 13 bases. The source is a female donor with multiple sclerosis, enrolled in a pregnancy study. The chain employs TRBV2 and TRBJ1-3; a possible D gene is TRBD1 (5 bases). The sequenced sample was CD4+ T cells from peripheral blood mononuclear cells, obtained in the second trimester of pregnancy. The CDR3 DNA follows: TGTGCCAGCACGCAGGGCGTTAACTCTGGAAACACCATATATTTT. It encodes CASTQGVNSGNTIYF.